This is a list of T cell receptor beta chains from one sample in a study of vaccination and CD4 T cells after COVID-19. Using its own MiXCR run on the PCR reads, TCRdb lists one record per CDR3 protein. The sample includes 10,000 to 15,000 distinct CDR3 sequences, 50% of them seen just once. These receptors have no identified antigens. Sequenced input: CD4+ T cells from blood, cultured in vitro. These receptors originate from a human donor who had recovered from COVID-19. Both conserved end residues are part of each CDR3. A D gene is named only where the DNA matches it firmly. The size entry is marked missing in some rows and otherwise reads once, few, many or a size class.

V	D	J	size	CDR3	DNA
TRBV20-1	NA	TRBJ2-2	NA	CSARDGGELFF	TGCAGTGCTAGAGATGGCGGGGAGCTGTTTTTT
TRBV15	NA	TRBJ2-5	NA	CATSRDLGADETQYF	TGTGCCACCAGCAGAGATCTCGGGGCGGACGAGACCCAGTACTTC
TRBV29-1	NA	TRBJ1-1	NA	CSVNPRTEAFF	TGCAGCGTCAACCCCAGGACTGAAGCTTTCTTT
TRBV6-1	NA	TRBJ2-1	once	CASSTGTATYNEQFF	TGTGCCAGCAGCACCGGGACGGCGACCTACAATGAGCAGTTCTTC
TRBV30	NA	TRBJ2-3	few	CAWRADFDAKYF	TGTGCCTGGAGGGCAGATTTTGATGCTAAGTATTTT
TRBV5-1	TRBD2	TRBJ2-5	NA	CATQRTSGGLSQETQYF	TGCGCCACCCAAAGGACTAGCGGGGGGCTCTCCCAAGAGACCCAGTACTTC
TRBV12-3/TRBV12-4	NA	TRBJ1-2	NA	CASSLNRGGQGTLDGYTF	TGTGCCAGCAGTTTAAACCGGGGGGGGCAGGGAACTCTAGATGGCTACACCTTC
TRBV5-5	TRBD1	TRBJ1-2	NA	CASSLGTDYGYTF	TGCGCCAGCAGCTTGGGGACAGACTATGGCTACACCTTC
TRBV19	NA	TRBJ2-4	few	CASSNGVAKNIQYF	TGTGCCAGTAGTAACGGAGTAGCCAAAAACATTCAGTACTTC
TRBV4-1	NA	TRBJ2-1	NA	CASSQGRGATYNEQFF	TGCGCCAGCAGCCAGGGTCGGGGGGCTACTTACAATGAGCAGTTCTTC
TRBV6-1	NA	TRBJ1-2	NA	CASSEGGLNYGYTF	TGTGCCAGCAGTGAGGGGGGGCTTAACTATGGCTACACCTTC
TRBV7-9	NA	TRBJ2-5	NA	CASSLGGVGQTQYF	TGTGCCAGCAGCTTAGGAGGGGTCGGGCAGACCCAGTACTTC
TRBV30	TRBD1	TRBJ1-2	NA	CAWGRDRALYYGYTF	TGTGCCTGGGGCCGGGACAGGGCCCTTTATTATGGCTACACCTTC
TRBV4-3	TRBD1	TRBJ1-1	NA	CASSRTGNTEAFF	TGCGCCAGCAGCCGGACAGGGAACACTGAAGCTTTCTTT
TRBV6-1	NA	TRBJ1-2	large	CASRTSMGYTF	TGTGCCAGCAGGACCTCCATGGGCTACACCTTC
TRBV12-3/TRBV12-4	NA	TRBJ1-6	few	CASSFQGANSPLHF	TGTGCCAGCAGTTTTCAAGGGGCCAATTCACCCCTCCACTTT
TRBV30	NA	TRBJ1-1	NA	CAWGHFEGTEAFF	TGTGCCTGGGGACATTTTGAAGGCACTGAAGCTTTCTTT
TRBV6-1	TRBD2	TRBJ2-3	NA	CASRRGVGTDTQYF	TGTGCCAGCAGGCGGGGGGTGGGCACAGATACGCAGTATTTT
TRBV19	TRBD1	TRBJ1-5	few	CASSLGTVTNQPQHF	TGTGCCAGTAGTTTAGGGACAGTGACTAATCAGCCCCAGCATTTT
TRBV9	NA	TRBJ1-2	NA	CASSPGGSRVGYTF	TGTGCCAGCAGCCCTGGGGGCAGTCGGGTAGGCTACACCTTC
TRBV25-1	NA	TRBJ1-6	NA	CASSEGDNSPLHF	TGTGCCAGCAGTGAAGGCGATAATTCACCCCTCCACTTT
TRBV7-2	NA	TRBJ2-7	few	CASSLVGGDSRHEQYF	TGTGCCAGCAGCTTAGTAGGGGGGGACTCTAGGCACGAGCAGTACTTC
TRBV12-3/TRBV12-4	TRBD1	TRBJ1-6	NA	CASSARDSLYNSPLHF	TGTGCCAGCAGTGCCCGGGACAGCCTTTATAATTCACCCCTCCACTTT
TRBV11-2	NA	TRBJ1-2	NA	CASSLGGEGYTF	TGTGCCAGCAGCTTAGGAGGGGAAGGCTACACCTTC
TRBV25-1	NA	TRBJ1-1	NA	CASSELRAQNTEAFF	TGTGCCAGCAGTGAATTGAGGGCACAGAACACTGAAGCTTTCTTT
TRBV30	NA	TRBJ1-4	NA	CAWSVTNEKLFF	TGTGCCTGGAGTGTAACCAATGAAAAACTGTTTTTT
TRBV6-1	NA	TRBJ2-3	NA	CASSVAVSGADTQYF	TGTGCCAGCAGTGTAGCGGTCTCGGGAGCAGATACGCAGTATTTT
TRBV11-2	TRBD1	TRBJ2-3	NA	CASRPLQGSRDTQYF	TGTGCCAGCAGGCCGCTACAGGGGTCAAGAGATACGCAGTATTTT
TRBV20-1	NA	TRBJ1-2	NA	CSSIPGNSDYGYTF	TGCAGCTCTATCCCCGGGAATTCCGACTATGGCTACACCTTC
TRBV14	NA	TRBJ1-1	NA	CASSQEAGQYTEAFF	TGTGCCAGCAGCCAGGAGGCAGGGCAGTACACTGAAGCTTTCTTT
TRBV7-2	NA	TRBJ1-1	NA	CASSLAWGVNTEAFF	TGTGCCAGCAGCTTAGCGTGGGGCGTGAACACTGAAGCTTTCTTT
TRBV11-2	TRBD2	TRBJ2-3	once	CASSPRGSGGRTDTQYF	TGTGCCAGCAGCCCGCGAGGAAGCGGGGGGCGCACAGATACGCAGTATTTT
TRBV24-1	TRBD1	TRBJ2-3	NA	CATTAPGQGTKNTQYF	TGTGCCACCACAGCCCCGGGACAGGGAACGAAAAATACGCAGTATTTT
TRBV30	TRBD1	TRBJ2-5	NA	CAWGTGGGRETQYF	TGTGCCTGGGGCACAGGGGGCGGTAGAGAGACCCAGTACTTC
TRBV7-9	NA	TRBJ1-2	NA	CASSLVRDNYGYTF	TGTGCCAGCAGCTTAGTCCGGGACAACTATGGCTACACCTTC
TRBV20-1	NA	TRBJ1-2	few	CSAARDDSGYTF	TGCAGTGCTGCAAGGGATGACTCTGGCTACACCTTC
TRBV5-5	NA	TRBJ2-2	few	CASSELGRTGELFF	TGTGCCAGCAGTGAGTTAGGGCGGACCGGGGAGCTGTTTTTT
TRBV12-3/TRBV12-4	NA	TRBJ1-6	NA	CASSHRDGNSPLHF	TGTGCCAGCAGTCACAGGGATGGAAATTCACCCCTCCACTTT
TRBV7-6	TRBD1	TRBJ2-3	NA	CVSSLVLRQGSSTDTQYF	TGTGTCAGCAGCTTAGTCCTTCGACAGGGCTCTAGCACAGATACGCAGTATTTT
TRBV6-1	NA	TRBJ1-2	few	CASSEGHLNYGYTF	TGTGCCAGCAGTGAGGGACATCTCAACTATGGCTACACCTTC
TRBV15	NA	TRBJ2-2	NA	CATSRDRTGELFF	TGTGCCACCAGCAGAGATAGGACCGGGGAGCTGTTTTTT
TRBV7-8	NA	TRBJ1-6	NA	CASSLERVSYNSPLHF	TGTGCCAGCAGCTTAGAAAGGGTTTCCTATAATTCACCCCTCCACTTT
TRBV6-1	TRBD2	TRBJ2-7	NA	CVSSEAGGSYEQYF	TGTGTCAGCAGTGAAGCGGGGGGGAGCTACGAGCAGTACTTC
TRBV7-2	NA	TRBJ1-5	NA	CASSLGGNSNQPQHF	TGTGCCAGCAGCTTAGGGGGAAATAGCAATCAGCCCCAGCATTTT
TRBV29-1	TRBD1	TRBJ1-2	NA	CSVEDGQAGGYTF	TGCAGCGTTGAAGATGGACAGGCTGGTGGCTACACCTTC
TRBV7-2	TRBD2	TRBJ2-7	NA	CASSFTSGRYEQYF	TGTGCCAGCAGCTTTACTAGCGGGAGGTACGAGCAGTACTTC
TRBV7-8	NA	TRBJ2-2	few	CASSLAAEYRTGELFF	TGTGCCAGCAGCTTAGCAGCAGAGTATAGGACCGGGGAGCTGTTTTTT
TRBV6-5	NA	TRBJ2-7	NA	CASSYRENAYEQYF	TGTGCCAGCAGTTACCGGGAGAACGCCTACGAGCAGTACTTC
TRBV2	TRBD1	TRBJ1-2	few	CASSEQGGINYGYTF	TGTGCCAGCAGTGAGCAGGGGGGTATAAACTATGGCTACACCTTC
TRBV15	NA	TRBJ1-2	few	CATSIRLGLLEGYTF	TGTGCCACCAGCATCAGATTGGGGCTTCTGGAGGGCTACACCTTC
TRBV12-3/TRBV12-4	NA	TRBJ2-6	few	CASTSNLLRRGSSGANVLTF	TGTGCCAGCACCTCTAACCTTCTCCGTAGGGGGAGCTCTGGGGCCAACGTCCTGACTTTC
TRBV20-1	NA	TRBJ1-1	NA	CSARLRQVADTEAFF	TGCAGTGCCAGGTTAAGACAGGTTGCGGACACTGAAGCTTTCTTT